This T cell receptor (beta chain) is from a study of T-cell memory formation after mild COVID-19. General study findings and limits: The pre-infection memory compartment contained some responding clones, suggesting cross-reactive memory joined.

TCRdb re-derived calls from the 5' RACE reads in MiXCR, one entry per CDR3 protein. The data hold about 190,000 distinct CDR3 sequences, with more than 9% observed a single time. J lost 3 bases, V lost 3 bases, and 7 bases had no gene match. Germline V gene sequence: CDR1 SGHRS, CDR2 YFSETQ. This CDR3 spans 15 amino acids. In its sample, this clonotype was seen many times. Its matching antigen is unknown. This TCR was sampled from a man aged 18 to 30 who had mild COVID-19 (a few samples of this study predate the infection). Cell type and time point are not known. This rearrangement joins TRBV5-1 to TRBJ2-5, with 8 bases matching TRBD2. The material sequenced was PBMCs or a T cell subset sorted from them (not recorded which). The CDR3: CASSSGGTQEETQYF. Here the CDR3 DNA reads TGCGCCAGCAGCTCGGGGGGGACTCAGGAAGAGACCCAGTACTTC. Full variable domain (rest looked up from reference TRBV5-1 and TRBJ2-5): KAGVTQTPRYLIKTRGQQVTLSCSPISGHRSVSWYQQTPGQGLQFLFEYFSETQRNKGNFPGRFSGRQFSNSRSEMNVSTLELGDSALYLCASSSGGTQEETQYFGPGTRLLVL.